This entry concerns a single T cell receptor (beta chain). CDR1 KGHSH and CDR2 LQKENI come from the germline V gene. V was cut by 3 bases and J by 4 bases, with 6 bases left in between. CDR3 length: 13 amino acids. The sample originates from a study of blood T cell repertoires in COVID-19. Overall study context: Collection of acute and convalescent COVID-19 samples took place in the United States, Italy and Spain.

The assay was immunoSEQ multiplex PCR, and TCRdb's table has in-frame clones only and misses some. The sample shows some 100,000 clones, roughly nine tenths of them seen only once. The sequenced material came from peripheral blood. The sequence came from a human donor with active COVID-19. The donor label of this sample is uncertain. This rearrangement joins TRBV18 to TRBJ1-4; D possibly corresponds to TRBD1 (5 bases). In DNA form, the CDR3 reads TGTGCCAGCTCACCGGGACTTAATGAAAAACTGTTTTTT. As protein: CASSPGLNEKLFF.